These 9 T cell receptor beta chains were sequenced from one sample in a study of OX40 agonist ivuxolimab in advanced cancers. Data came from immunoSEQ multiplex PCR; TCRdb stores just in-frame clones and leaves some out. The sample includes just over 90,000 clones, 94% of them seen just once. The source was CD4+ or CD8+ T cells sorted from blood, collected in a trial of the OX40 agonist ivuxolimab. The receptors come from an adult with an advanced solid tumor such as melanoma, head and neck, liver or kidney cancer.

The J gene is TRBJ2-1, the V gene TRBV15, with 11 bases that match TRBD2. The germline V gene has CDR1 LNHNV and CDR2 YYDKDF (reference sequence). J gave up 7 bases and V 0 bases, and 5 bases lay outside the gene matches. The CDR3 spans 16 residues. The CDR3 coding sequence is TGTGCCACCAGCAGAGAGGCGCGGACTAGCGGGAATGAGCAGTTCTTC. Protein sequence: CATSREARTSGNEQFF.

The chain couples TRBV6-1 to TRBJ1-1, with D perhaps matching TRBD1 (5 bases). V was pared by 7 bases and J by 0 bases, with 15 bases between. Germline-derived CDR1 and CDR2 are MNHNS and SASEGT. CDR3 length: 15 amino acids. CDR3 DNA sequence: TGTGCCAGCAACCTAAGGGACGGCTTGAACACTGAAGCTTTCTTT. Translating it yields CASNLRDGLNTEAFF.

V usage is TRBV4-1 and J usage is TRBJ1-2; 8 bases align to TRBD1. In germline, CDR1 is MGHRA, CDR2 YSYEKL. This CDR3 spans 15 amino acids. The J segment lost 0 bases and the V segment lost 4 bases, leaving 4 bases of the junction unmatched. The CDR3 region has the DNA TGCGCCAGCAGCCCCGACAGGGGCACTAACTATGGCTACACCTTC. Translated: CASSPDRGTNYGYTF.

The V call is TRBV11-2, the J call TRBJ2-2; 10 bases map to TRBD1. J was trimmed by 3 bases and V by 3 bases; bases with no gene match: 4. The CDR3 is made up of 16 amino acids. CDR1 is SGHAT, CDR2 FQNNGV, per germline. The CDR3 loop reads CASSLGQGLYTGELFF. The CDR3 nucleotides read TGTGCCAGCAGCTTGGGACAGGGGCTTTACACCGGGGAGCTGTTTTTT.

This chain connects TRBV13 to TRBJ1-4, with D possibly TRBD1 on 5 matching bases. CDR3 length equals 17 residues. Germline CDR1 is PRHDT and CDR2 is FYEKMQ (reference sequence). V was trimmed by 4 bases and J by 8 bases, leaving 23 bases between them. CDR3 nucleotide sequence: TGTGCCAGCAGCTCCAGGCAAATGGACATCCAAAAGGAAAAACTGTTTTTT. This codes for CASSSRQMDIQKEKLFF.

This chain uses TRBV6-6 with TRBJ1-1; D gene unclear. The V end was cut by 2 bases, the J end by 1 base, with 2 bases between. Germline V gene sequence: CDR1 MNHNY, CDR2 SVGAGI (reference sequence). The CDR3 has 12 residues. The CDR3 DNA reads TGTGCCAGCAGTTACGAGAACACTGAAGCTTTCTTT. Its translation: CASSYENTEAFF.

This clone was detected only once. The genes are TRBV27 and TRBJ2-3; D possibly corresponds to TRBD2 (5 bases). Trimming took 3 bases from V and 3 from J, leaving 10 bases between them. CDR1 and CDR2 from the germline V gene are MNHEY and SMNVEV (reference sequence). This CDR3 has 14 residues. The CDR3, as DNA: TGTGCCAGCAGTTTTCTGCGAGGGACAGATACGCAGTATTTT. Residues: CASSFLRGTDTQYF.

The chain combines TRBV5-5 with TRBJ2-7; D unclear. CDR3 size: 14 residues. The V end was cut by 1 base, the J end by 0 bases, with 8 bases between. CDR1 and CDR2 (germline): SGHKS, YYEKEE (reference sequence). This CDR3 reads CASSLTVFSYEQYF. CDR3 DNA: TGTGCCAGCAGCTTGACAGTGTTCTCCTACGAGCAGTACTTC.

The chain combines TRBV28 with TRBJ1-5; D remains unclear. CDR3 length: 13 residues. Trimming stripped 9 bases from V and 0 bases from J, with 9 bases between. Germline assignment: CDR1 MDHEN and CDR2 SYDVKM. The CDR3 region is CASSRYSNQPQHF. The CDR3 DNA reads TGTGCCAGTTCGAGGTATAGCAATCAGCCCCAGCATTTT.